This T cell receptor beta chain was documented in a study of a mutant IDH1 vaccine in newly diagnosed glioma. As for the study in general: The vaccination schedule gave patients eight doses in weeks 1, 3, 5, 7, 11, 15, 19 and 23. Before enrollment, patients got radiotherapy alone, temozolomide alone, or mostly the combination. Regarding the study as a whole: Patients mounted vaccine-induced immune responses in 93.3% of cases. Pseudoprogression apparently tracked independently of changes in top peripheral T cell clonotypes.

Regarding time point: week 11, during vaccination. The vaccine gave 300 ug of a 20-mer mutant IDH1 peptide subcutaneously per dose. CDR3 length: 14 amino acids. V was clipped by 1 base and J by 7 bases, with 10 bases between them. The germline V gene has CDR1 LNHDA and CDR2 SQIVND (reference sequence). Libraries were prepared by immunoSEQ multiplex PCR; TCRdb keeps only in-frame clonotypes and omits some of them. The sample yields roughly 62,000 clones, roughly 90% seen once. For this clone: Its antigen is unidentified.

This clonotype was sampled from a man between 40 and 49 years old with glioma. V is TRBV19 and J is TRBJ1-4, with D hard to call. Here the sequenced sample was PBMCs, taken from a glioma patient whose treatment included an IDH1 peptide vaccine. CDR3 region: CASSIAPWGEKLFF. Here the CDR3 DNA reads TGTGCCAGTAGTATAGCCCCCTGGGGTGAAAAACTGTTTTTT.